This T cell receptor (beta chain) originates from a study of a mutant IDH1 vaccine in newly diagnosed glioma. Study overall: The first vaccination came 4-6 weeks after radiotherapy alone, or with temozolomide cycles.

This clone was seen once. Its antigen is unidentified. Time point of the sample: week 47, end of study. What each vaccine dose contained was 300 ug of mutant IDH1 20-mer peptide, accompanied by topical imiquimod. The CDR3 is made up of 16 amino acids. Trimming stripped 0 bases from V and 6 bases from J, with 15 bases between. Germline loops: CDR1 MGHRA, CDR2 YSYEKL. Profiled with immunoSEQ multiplex PCR; TCRdb holds only in-frame clones, not every one. Of about 62,000 clones listed, about four fifths are singletons. Specimen: PBMCs, collected from a glioma patient whose treatment included an IDH1 peptide vaccine. The gene calls are TRBV4-1 and TRBJ2-1; no definite D call. This receptor was identified in a man younger than 45 with glioma. This chain's CDR3 is CASSQDARVWVNEQFF. The CDR3 DNA sequence: TGCGCCAGCAGCCAAGATGCCCGGGTATGGGTCAATGAGCAGTTCTTC.